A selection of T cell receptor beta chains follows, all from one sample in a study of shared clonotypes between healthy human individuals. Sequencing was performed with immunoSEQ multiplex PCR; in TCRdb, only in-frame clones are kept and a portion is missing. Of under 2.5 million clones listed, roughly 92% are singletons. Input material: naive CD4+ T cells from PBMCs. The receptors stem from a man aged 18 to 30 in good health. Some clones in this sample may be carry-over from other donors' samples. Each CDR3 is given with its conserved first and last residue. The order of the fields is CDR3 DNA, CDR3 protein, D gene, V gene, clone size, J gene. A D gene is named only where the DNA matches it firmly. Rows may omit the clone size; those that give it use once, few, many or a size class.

CDR3nt: TGTGCCAGCAGTTACCGTAGCGGGAGCCCCTACGAGCAGTACTTC; CDR3aa: CASSYRSGSPYEQYF; d_gene: TRBD2; v_gene: TRBV6-5; abundance: NA; j_gene: TRBJ2-7
CDR3nt: TGCAGCGCTGAGAGAGGCACAGATACGCAGTATTTT; CDR3aa: CSAERGTDTQYF; d_gene: NA; v_gene: TRBV29-1; abundance: NA; j_gene: TRBJ2-3
CDR3nt: TGTGCCAGCAGCCGGCCGGGGACGAACTCCTACGAGCAGTACTTC; CDR3aa: CASSRPGTNSYEQYF; d_gene: NA; v_gene: TRBV27; abundance: NA; j_gene: TRBJ2-7
CDR3nt: TGTGCCAGCAGTTTGCCCTCGACAGGGGGCAACAATCAGCCCCAGCATTTT; CDR3aa: CASSLPSTGGNNQPQHF; d_gene: TRBD1; v_gene: TRBV28; abundance: NA; j_gene: TRBJ1-5
CDR3nt: TGTGCCAGCAGCTTGGGGAACACCGGGACATCGTACTTC; CDR3aa: CASSLGNTGTSYF; d_gene: NA; v_gene: TRBV5-5; abundance: NA; j_gene: TRBJ2-7
CDR3nt: TGTGCCAGCTCACCTATACAGGGGGATCAGCCCCAGCATTTT; CDR3aa: CASSPIQGDQPQHF; d_gene: TRBD1; v_gene: TRBV18; abundance: NA; j_gene: TRBJ1-5
CDR3nt: TGTGCCAGCGGTCGAGCGGGAGGGCCTGCCTACGAGCAGTACTTC; CDR3aa: CASGRAGGPAYEQYF; d_gene: TRBD2; v_gene: TRBV5-4; abundance: NA; j_gene: TRBJ2-7
CDR3nt: TGTGCCAGAAGCTTGGCCCCCCCCGCGAGGGGGCGAGGCTATGGCTACACCTTC; CDR3aa: CARSLAPPARGRGYGYTF; d_gene: TRBD1; v_gene: TRBV5-3; abundance: NA; j_gene: TRBJ1-2
CDR3nt: TGTGCCAGCTCACCAAATCCGGCGAACTATGGCTACACCTTC; CDR3aa: CASSPNPANYGYTF; d_gene: NA; v_gene: TRBV18; abundance: NA; j_gene: TRBJ1-2
CDR3nt: TGTGCCAGCAGCCCCTGGGGGGGTGACCTGAATGATGAGCAGTTCTTC; CDR3aa: CASSPWGGDLNDEQFF; d_gene: TRBD2; v_gene: TRBV5-6; abundance: NA; j_gene: TRBJ2-1
CDR3nt: TGTGCCAGCAACTTGAATGTAGGAGGGTTTCGAGGAACCGGGGAGCTGTTTTTT; CDR3aa: CASNLNVGGFRGTGELFF; d_gene: NA; v_gene: TRBV5-4; abundance: NA; j_gene: TRBJ2-2
CDR3nt: TGTGCCAGCAGCCCAGCCCGACAGGTCGGGTACGAGCAGTACTTC; CDR3aa: CASSPARQVGYEQYF; d_gene: NA; v_gene: TRBV7-9; abundance: NA; j_gene: TRBJ2-7
CDR3nt: TGTGCCAGCAGTACAGGGGTTTACAATGAGCAGTTCTTC; CDR3aa: CASSTGVYNEQFF; d_gene: TRBD1; v_gene: TRBV28; abundance: NA; j_gene: TRBJ2-1
CDR3nt: TGTGCCACCAGCAGACAAGGGGCTCAACCCCTCCACTTT; CDR3aa: CATSRQGAQPLHF; d_gene: NA; v_gene: TRBV15; abundance: once; j_gene: TRBJ1-6
CDR3nt: TGCGCCAGCAGCCAAGTGAGTAGCGGGAGCAGGAAAGAGACCCAGTACTTC; CDR3aa: CASSQVSSGSRKETQYF; d_gene: TRBD2; v_gene: TRBV4-1; abundance: NA; j_gene: TRBJ2-5
CDR3nt: TGCAGTGCCGGGCCAGATACGCAGTATTTT; CDR3aa: CSAGPDTQYF; d_gene: NA; v_gene: TRBV20-1; abundance: NA; j_gene: TRBJ2-3
CDR3nt: TGTGCCAGCTCACCATCCCGACAGACTTACAATGAGCAGTTCTTC; CDR3aa: CASSPSRQTYNEQFF; d_gene: NA; v_gene: TRBV18; abundance: NA; j_gene: TRBJ2-1
CDR3nt: TGCGCCAGCAGCCAAATGGGGGTTAGCGGCCCCCTGAGTGAGCAGTTCTTC; CDR3aa: CASSQMGVSGPLSEQFF; d_gene: NA; v_gene: TRBV4-1; abundance: NA; j_gene: TRBJ2-1
CDR3nt: TGCGCCAGCAGCTTGGATGGGCAGTCGGCGTTTTCGGGCTACACCTTC; CDR3aa: CASSLDGQSAFSGYTF; d_gene: NA; v_gene: TRBV5-1; abundance: NA; j_gene: TRBJ1-2
CDR3nt: TGTGCCAGCAGCGTAGAATCCCGGGGAGAGCAGTACTTC; CDR3aa: CASSVESRGEQYF; d_gene: NA; v_gene: TRBV9; abundance: NA; j_gene: TRBJ2-7
CDR3nt: TGTGCCAGCAGCACCCCTACCGGAGAGGAGGGGTATGGCTACACCTTC; CDR3aa: CASSTPTGEEGYGYTF; d_gene: NA; v_gene: TRBV21-1; abundance: NA; j_gene: TRBJ1-2
CDR3nt: TGTGCCAGCAGCTTAGATCCTGGGACTAGCGGCCACGAGCAGTACTTC; CDR3aa: CASSLDPGTSGHEQYF; d_gene: TRBD2; v_gene: TRBV11-2; abundance: NA; j_gene: TRBJ2-7
CDR3nt: TGTGCCAGCACTAGCCTGGGGCAGGGGGGCTACGAGCAGTACTTC; CDR3aa: CASTSLGQGGYEQYF; d_gene: NA; v_gene: TRBV27; abundance: NA; j_gene: TRBJ2-7
CDR3nt: TGTGCCAGCAGCTTGGGAGGGGTTAAAATCTTGAGTACTGAAGCTTTCTTT; CDR3aa: CASSLGGVKILSTEAFF; d_gene: NA; v_gene: TRBV5-8; abundance: NA; j_gene: TRBJ1-1
CDR3nt: TGTGCCAGCAGCGTAGAGGGTAGCGGATCCACCGGGGAGCTGTTTTTT; CDR3aa: CASSVEGSGSTGELFF; d_gene: NA; v_gene: TRBV9; abundance: NA; j_gene: TRBJ2-2
CDR3nt: TGTGCCAGCAGCTTGGAAGGCCAAGCGGCGCAGTATTTT; CDR3aa: CASSLEGQAAQYF; d_gene: NA; v_gene: TRBV5-4; abundance: NA; j_gene: TRBJ2-3
CDR3nt: TGTGCCAGCAGTGGAATAACAGGGGCCTATGGCTACACCTTC; CDR3aa: CASSGITGAYGYTF; d_gene: TRBD1; v_gene: TRBV2; abundance: NA; j_gene: TRBJ1-2
CDR3nt: TGTGCCAGCAGTGAAGGCGGCCAACCCGGCGATACGCAGTATTTT; CDR3aa: CASSEGGQPGDTQYF; d_gene: NA; v_gene: TRBV6-1; abundance: NA; j_gene: TRBJ2-3
CDR3nt: TGTGCCAGTAGTATCAAGGGGAACAGCCCTCAAGAGACCCAGTACTTC; CDR3aa: CASSIKGNSPQETQYF; d_gene: NA; v_gene: TRBV19; abundance: NA; j_gene: TRBJ2-5
CDR3nt: TGTGCCAGCTCACCACCGAGTTCTAGCGGGAGAGGCGAGCAGTACTTC; CDR3aa: CASSPPSSSGRGEQYF; d_gene: TRBD2; v_gene: TRBV18; abundance: NA; j_gene: TRBJ2-7
CDR3nt: TGCGCCAGCAGCTTGGTGAGGACAGTGGGAGCCTACGAGCAGTACTTC; CDR3aa: CASSLVRTVGAYEQYF; d_gene: NA; v_gene: TRBV5-1; abundance: NA; j_gene: TRBJ2-7
CDR3nt: TGCGCCAGCGCCTCGCCGGGGGGAGCGAACACCGGGGAGCTGTTTTTT; CDR3aa: CASASPGGANTGELFF; d_gene: TRBD2; v_gene: TRBV10-2; abundance: NA; j_gene: TRBJ2-2
CDR3nt: TGTGCCAGCAGCTTGGCGCGACAGGGGACCAACAATGAGCAGTTCTTC; CDR3aa: CASSLARQGTNNEQFF; d_gene: TRBD1; v_gene: TRBV5-5; abundance: NA; j_gene: TRBJ2-1
CDR3nt: TGTGCCAGCTCACCAAGACATCCTGGGATCGCCTACGAGCAGTACTTC; CDR3aa: CASSPRHPGIAYEQYF; d_gene: NA; v_gene: TRBV18; abundance: NA; j_gene: TRBJ2-7
CDR3nt: TGCAGCGTTGAAGATCGGGACAGGGTGTGCTACACCTTC; CDR3aa: CSVEDRDRVCYTF; d_gene: TRBD1; v_gene: TRBV29-1; abundance: NA; j_gene: TRBJ1-2
CDR3nt: TGCGCCAGCAGCGCGGACAGGTCGAACACCGGGGAGCTGTTTTTT; CDR3aa: CASSADRSNTGELFF; d_gene: TRBD1; v_gene: TRBV5-1; abundance: NA; j_gene: TRBJ2-2
CDR3nt: TGTGCCAGCCTCACAGGGGCGGGGGACTATGGCTACACCTTC; CDR3aa: CASLTGAGDYGYTF; d_gene: TRBD1; v_gene: TRBV28; abundance: NA; j_gene: TRBJ1-2
CDR3nt: TGTGCCAGCAGCTTAGTGAGGGTCTCCTACAATGAGCAGTTCTTC; CDR3aa: CASSLVRVSYNEQFF; d_gene: NA; v_gene: TRBV7-9; abundance: once; j_gene: TRBJ2-1
CDR3nt: TGTGCCAGCAGCTTAGATCATCCCACAGATACGCAGTATTTT; CDR3aa: CASSLDHPTDTQYF; d_gene: NA; v_gene: TRBV11-3; abundance: NA; j_gene: TRBJ2-3
CDR3nt: TGTGCCAGCAGTGCTACGTCTAGTCGGAATGAGCAGTTCTTC; CDR3aa: CASSATSSRNEQFF; d_gene: NA; v_gene: TRBV2; abundance: NA; j_gene: TRBJ2-1
CDR3nt: TGTGCCACCAGCAGAGGGAGGGCTGAGCCCCAGCATTTT; CDR3aa: CATSRGRAEPQHF; d_gene: NA; v_gene: TRBV15; abundance: NA; j_gene: TRBJ1-5
CDR3nt: TGCGCCAGCAGCTTAGGCGGGGGGAATAACTACGAGCAGTACTTC; CDR3aa: CASSLGGGNNYEQYF; d_gene: TRBD2; v_gene: TRBV5-1; abundance: once; j_gene: TRBJ2-7
CDR3nt: TGTGCCAGCAGCTCTATCCCTAGCGGGAGCGAATCCTACAATGAGCAGTTCTTC; CDR3aa: CASSSIPSGSESYNEQFF; d_gene: TRBD2; v_gene: TRBV7-3; abundance: NA; j_gene: TRBJ2-1
CDR3nt: TGCGCCAGCAGCTTGGTAGGAGGGATGGCTGGAAACACCATATATTTT; CDR3aa: CASSLVGGMAGNTIYF; d_gene: NA; v_gene: TRBV5-1; abundance: NA; j_gene: TRBJ1-3
CDR3nt: TGTGCCAGCAGTGACCCCGGGGGAAGGGACACCGGGGAGCTGTTTTTT; CDR3aa: CASSDPGGRDTGELFF; d_gene: NA; v_gene: TRBV28; abundance: NA; j_gene: TRBJ2-2
CDR3nt: TGTGCCAGCAGCCGGGGACAGGGGGCGTTAAGGAATGAAAAACTGTTTTTT; CDR3aa: CASSRGQGALRNEKLFF; d_gene: TRBD1; v_gene: TRBV14; abundance: NA; j_gene: TRBJ1-4
CDR3nt: TGCGCCAGCAGCGCCGGGACAGGGAACGAGCAGTACTTC; CDR3aa: CASSAGTGNEQYF; d_gene: TRBD1; v_gene: TRBV5-1; abundance: NA; j_gene: TRBJ2-7
CDR3nt: TGTGCCAGTAGGACAGGTCGGAGTGGAGGCGCTGAAGCTTTCTTT; CDR3aa: CASRTGRSGGAEAFF; d_gene: TRBD1; v_gene: TRBV25-1; abundance: NA; j_gene: TRBJ1-1
CDR3nt: TGTGCCAGCTCACCGGACAGGGGAACAACTGAAGCTTTCTTT; CDR3aa: CASSPDRGTTEAFF; d_gene: TRBD1; v_gene: TRBV18; abundance: NA; j_gene: TRBJ1-1
CDR3nt: TGTGCCAGCAGTCCCCGGGGACAGGGGTTGAGCAATCAGCCCCAGCATTTT; CDR3aa: CASSPRGQGLSNQPQHF; d_gene: TRBD1; v_gene: TRBV28; abundance: NA; j_gene: TRBJ1-5
CDR3nt: TGTGCCAGCAGTTACGGGACTTCCCCGCGCACAGATACGCAGTATTTT; CDR3aa: CASSYGTSPRTDTQYF; d_gene: NA; v_gene: TRBV6-6; abundance: NA; j_gene: TRBJ2-3
CDR3nt: TGTGCCAGCAGCGGCCTCCGGGACAGGGGTCCCTACGAGCAGTACTTC; CDR3aa: CASSGLRDRGPYEQYF; d_gene: TRBD1; v_gene: TRBV11-2; abundance: NA; j_gene: TRBJ2-7
CDR3nt: TGTGCCAGCAGTGTTGAGGGAGGAGGTGGCTACACCTTC; CDR3aa: CASSVEGGGGYTF; d_gene: NA; v_gene: TRBV2; abundance: few; j_gene: TRBJ1-2
CDR3nt: TGTGCCAGCAGCACCTCCGGGACAGGCTATACTGAAGCTTTCTTT; CDR3aa: CASSTSGTGYTEAFF; d_gene: TRBD1; v_gene: TRBV9; abundance: NA; j_gene: TRBJ1-1
CDR3nt: TGTGCCAGCAGCGACTTTAGCAATCAGCCCCAGCATTTT; CDR3aa: CASSDFSNQPQHF; d_gene: NA; v_gene: TRBV27; abundance: once; j_gene: TRBJ1-5
CDR3nt: TGTGCCAGCAGTTTTACTCTGACCGTAGCGGGAGGGACCGGTTTCGGAGATACGCAGTATTTT; CDR3aa: CASSFTLTVAGGTGFGDTQYF; d_gene: TRBD2; v_gene: TRBV28; abundance: once; j_gene: TRBJ2-3
CDR3nt: TGCGCCAGCAGCTTAGAACCAAATCGGCCCCAGCATTTT; CDR3aa: CASSLEPNRPQHF; d_gene: NA; v_gene: TRBV5-1; abundance: NA; j_gene: TRBJ1-5
CDR3nt: TGTGCCAGTAGTATGAAACAGGGTTACGAGCAGTACTTC; CDR3aa: CASSMKQGYEQYF; d_gene: NA; v_gene: TRBV19; abundance: NA; j_gene: TRBJ2-7
CDR3nt: TGTGCCAGCAGAGACAGGGGGGACACTGAAGCTTTCTTT; CDR3aa: CASRDRGDTEAFF; d_gene: TRBD1; v_gene: TRBV28; abundance: NA; j_gene: TRBJ1-1
CDR3nt: TGTGCCAGCAGCGTAGGGATTCAGGTGAACACTGAAGCTTTCTTT; CDR3aa: CASSVGIQVNTEAFF; d_gene: NA; v_gene: TRBV9; abundance: NA; j_gene: TRBJ1-1